The 31 T cell receptor beta chains listed next were all sequenced from one sample in a study of cytomegalovirus exposure and HLA in healthy donors listed by TCRdb under 2017. The library came from the immunoSEQ multiplex PCR assay. For the multiplex PCR, a mixture combining 60 forward primers for TCR Vbeta segments and 13 reverse primers for TCR Jbeta segments was used. TCRdb limited this immuneACCESS table to in-frame rearrangements with V and J called. A share of clones is missing; checked studies link under half to unresolved V genes, and the rest is unexplained. This sample has roughly 150,000 clones in its table, and about 80% of those were observed once. Over 0.6% of the sample belongs to the ten largest clones. Sequencing input: PBMCs. These receptors all come from a male donor in good health and CMV-seronegative.

The chain is built from TRBV27 and TRBJ2-3; D not certain. V lost 4 bases and J 5 bases, leaving 4 bases between the germline ends. This CDR3 has 11 residues. In germline, CDR1 is MNHEY, CDR2 SMNVEV (reference sequence). The CDR3 DNA sequence: TGTGCCAGCAGTTCCCAAGATACGCAGTATTTT. Translation: CASSSQDTQYF.

This sequence joins TRBV21-1 and TRBJ1-3. TRBV21-1 is a pseudogene segment. The CDR3 is 16 residues long. DNA of the CDR3: TGTGCCAGCAGCAAGGGTGGGGGGGACTCTGGAAACACCATATATTTT. This codes for CASSKGGGDSGNTIYF.

This chain uses TRBV7-9 with TRBJ1-5, with TRBD1 matching over 7 bases. The V gene's germline CDR1 is SEHNR and CDR2 FQNEAQ (reference sequence). The V and J ends lost 1 base and 5 bases, in that order; junction bases with no gene match: 2. The CDR3 is 14 residues long. CDR3 nucleotides: TGTGCCAGCAGCTTAGGACAGGGCCATCAGCCCCAGCATTTT. Translation gives CASSLGQGHQPQHF. The full variable domain, in which reference TRBV7-9 and TRBJ1-5 provide the parts outside the CDR3, is DTGVSQNPRHKITKRGQNVTFRCDPISEHNRLYWYRQTLGQGPEFLTYFQNEAQLEKSRLLSDRFSAERPKGSFSTLEIQRTEQGDSAMYLCASSLGQGHQPQHFGDGTRLSIL.

The V gene is TRBV27, the J gene TRBJ2-1; a weak D match, TRBD2 (6 bases). The germline gives CDR1 MNHEY, CDR2 SMNVEV (reference sequence). This CDR3 comprises 12 residues. V lost 3 bases to trimming and J lost 9 bases, with 9 bases between them. CDR3 residues: CASSFRGAEQFF. The CDR3 region has the DNA TGTGCCAGCAGTTTTCGCGGGGCTGAGCAGTTCTTC.

V gene TRBV18 combines with J gene TRBJ2-7; maybe TRBD2 (6 bases). V was clipped by 8 bases and J by 6 bases, with 14 bases between them. This CDR3 is 12 amino acids long. CDR1 is KGHSH, CDR2 LQKENI, per germline. The CDR3 is CASRGTPREQYF. The CDR3 nucleotides are TGTGCCAGCCGAGGGACTCCTCGCGAGCAGTACTTC.

The CDR3 spells CASSLGLRDLGNEQFF. The CDR3 region has the DNA TGTGCCAGCAGCTTGGGACTGAGGGACCTGGGCAATGAGCAGTTCTTC. The chain combines TRBV7-9 with TRBJ2-1, with D possibly TRBD2 on 6 matching bases. The CDR3 spans 16 residues. Germline V gene data show CDR1 as SEHNR and CDR2 as FQNEAQ (reference sequence). Trimming took 3 bases from V and 6 from J, leaving 18 bases between them. Variable domain in full (rest from reference TRBV7-9 and TRBJ2-1): DTGVSQNPRHKITKRGQNVTFRCDPISEHNRLYWYRQTLGQGPEFLTYFQNEAQLEKSRLLSDRFSAERPKGSFSTLEIQRTEQGDSAMYLCASSLGLRDLGNEQFFGPGTRLTVL.

The chain links TRBV4-1 to TRBJ1-3; TRBD1 might be the D (5 bases). Trimming cost V 1 base and J 1 base, with 11 bases left between them. The CDR3 totals 16 residues. The germline CDR1 and CDR2 sequences are MGHRA and YSYEKL. Here the CDR3 DNA reads TGCGCCAGCAGCCAAGCATCTGGGGGGTCTGGAAACACCATATATTTT. Its protein is CASSQASGGSGNTIYF.

This clone was recorded a few times. V is TRBV25-1 and J is TRBJ1-6; 10 positions agree with TRBD1. Germline V gene data show CDR1 as MGHDK and CDR2 as SYGVNS. V gave up 4 bases and J gave up 7 bases; unmatched junction bases: 4. The CDR3 totals 15 residues. CDR3 sequence: CASSVRTGGNSPLHF. Written as DNA, the CDR3 is TGTGCCAGCAGTGTGAGGACAGGGGGAAATTCACCCCTCCACTTT.

This chain connects TRBV7-7 to TRBJ2-1, with 10 bases aligning to TRBD2. CDR1 is SSHAT, CDR2 FNYEAQ, per germline (reference sequence). The junction had 7 bases not matched to a gene; V was cut back by 4 bases and J by 4 bases. The CDR3 is made up of 16 amino acids. The CDR3 region is CASSSLSGRPYNEQFF. As DNA, the CDR3 is TGTGCCAGCAGCTCTCTTAGCGGGAGGCCTTACAATGAGCAGTTCTTC.

This chain uses TRBV9 with TRBJ1-1, with no clear D. V shed 4 bases and J shed 0 bases, with 16 bases lying between them. The CDR3 has 16 amino acids. From germline, CDR1 is SGDLS and CDR2 YYNGEE. The CDR3 region is CASSPHLERMNTEAFF. The CDR3, as DNA: TGTGCCAGCAGCCCCCACCTCGAGCGTATGAACACTGAAGCTTTCTTT. Together with reference TRBV9 and TRBJ1-1, the CDR3 gives the full variable domain: DSGVTQTPKHLITATGQRVTLRCSPRSGDLSVYWYQQSLDQGLQFLIQYYNGEERAKGNILERFSAQQFPDLHSELNLSSLELGDSALYFCASSPHLERMNTEAFFGQGTRLTVV.

The rearrangement uses TRBV7-8 and TRBJ2-6; TRBD1 aligns across 8 bases. This CDR3 contains 18 residues. Trimming cost V 5 bases and J 0 bases; bases outside gene matches: 9. Germline CDR1 SGHVS, CDR2 FQNEAQ. The CDR3 sequence is CASSPRQGLSSGANVLTF. The CDR3 DNA sequence: TGTGCCAGCAGCCCAAGACAGGGGCTAAGCTCTGGGGCCAACGTCCTGACTTTC. Drawing the rest from reference TRBV7-8 and TRBJ2-6, the complete variable domain is GAGVSQSPRYKVAKRGQDVALRCDPISGHVSLFWYQQALGQGPEFLTYFQNEAQLDKSGLPSDRFFAERPEGSVSTLKIQRTQQEDSAVYLCASSPRQGLSSGANVLTFGAGSRLTVL.

V gene TRBV19 combines with J gene TRBJ1-4; no definite D call. Trimming took off 9 bases at V and 7 bases at J, with 15 bases between the two ends. The germline CDR1 and CDR2 sequences are LNHDA and SQIVND (reference sequence). This CDR3 region has 13 residues. CDR3 sequence reads: CASRTEYFEKLFF. The CDR3, as DNA: TGTGCCAGCCGAACAGAGTACTTTGAAAAACTGTTTTTT.

This chain connects TRBV6-1 to TRBJ1-2; tentative D call: TRBD1 (6 bases). V was trimmed by 3 bases and J by 10 bases, leaving 18 bases between them. The CDR3 totals 14 residues. Germline V gives CDR1 MNHNS, CDR2 SASEGT. DNA for the CDR3: TGTGCCAGCAGTGAGTCCCAGGGGCCTGCTATCTACACCTTC. As protein: CASSESQGPAIYTF.

The DNA for the CDR3 is TGTGCCAGTAGTTCTACTGACAGACCCTATGGCTACACCTTC. It codes for CASSSTDRPYGYTF. The rearrangement uses TRBV19 and TRBJ1-2, with D perhaps TRBD1 (5 bases). The germline V gene has CDR1 LNHDA and CDR2 SQIVND (reference sequence). Trimming removed 5 bases from V and 4 bases from J, with 14 bases in between. CDR3 size: 14 residues.

The rearrangement joins TRBV19 to TRBJ2-3; 9 bases map to TRBD1. The CDR3 consists of 13 residues. Germline CDR1 is LNHDA and CDR2 is SQIVND (reference sequence). Germline trimming cut 7 bases from V and 5 bases from J; bases unmatched to any gene: 4. The CDR3: CASNYRGQDTQYF. CDR3 DNA sequence: TGTGCCAGTAACTACAGGGGGCAAGATACGCAGTATTTT.

This rearrangement joins TRBV2 to TRBJ1-5; the match to TRBD1 covers 9 bases. This CDR3 spans 18 amino acids. Germline CDR1 SNHLY, CDR2 FYNNEI. Trimming removed 8 bases from V and 0 bases from J; junction bases left unmatched: 14. In nucleotides, the CDR3 is TGTGCCAGCTCCGGGTCAAGGACAGGGGACTATAGCAATCAGCCCCAGCATTTT. Protein sequence: CASSGSRTGDYSNQPQHF.

This chain uses TRBV14 with TRBJ1-2, with D maybe TRBD1 (6 bases). V was pared by 4 bases and J by 8 bases, with 20 bases between. The CDR3 contains 15 residues. CDR1 and CDR2 (germline): SGHDN, FVKESK. CDR3 nucleotide sequence: TGTGCCAGCAGCCGGTCCGGACAGCGGGGAAAGGGCTACACCTTC. Amino acids: CASSRSGQRGKGYTF.

In its sample, this clone was seen a few times. The V and J genes are TRBV14 and TRBJ1-3; D ambiguous. Trimming left V 0 bases short and J 12 bases short, with 6 bases between. Germline V lookup: CDR1 SGHDN, CDR2 FVKESK. The CDR3 is 11 amino acids. The CDR3 DNA follows: TGTGCCAGCAGCCAAGAACTCCTCATATATTTT. This translates into CASSQELLIYF.

This clone was detected only once. The chain employs TRBV19 and TRBJ1-1; possible D gene TRBD1, 6 bases. This CDR3 comprises 16 residues. CDR1 LNHDA and CDR2 SQIVND come from the germline V gene (reference sequence). The V end lost 4 bases, the J end lost 3 bases, and 18 bases lay between the germline ends. CDR3 protein: CASSRTTGSSDTEAFF. CDR3 coding DNA: TGTGCCAGTAGTAGAACCACAGGGTCGTCGGACACTGAAGCTTTCTTT.

The genes are TRBV27 and TRBJ1-2, with a weak D call TRBD1 (6 bases). In germline, CDR1 is MNHEY, CDR2 SMNVEV (reference sequence). V lost 1 base to trimming and J lost 0 bases, with 12 bases between them. The CDR3 totals 16 residues. The CDR3 bases are TGTGCCAGCAGTTTATATCGTACAGGGACTAACTATGGCTACACCTTC. Protein sequence: CASSLYRTGTNYGYTF.

This clone was counted between two and nine times. The chain carries TRBV5-1 and TRBJ1-1; the match to TRBD1 covers 7 bases. V was pared by 4 bases and J by 0 bases, with 3 bases of the junction left unmatched. The CDR3 sequence is 14 residues long. CDR1 is SGHRS, CDR2 YFSETQ, per germline. CDR3 sequence reads: CASSRGQMNTEAFF. The CDR3, as DNA: TGCGCCAGCAGCCGGGGACAGATGAACACTGAAGCTTTCTTT.

The gene calls are TRBV5-1 and TRBJ1-2; TRBD1 agrees at 10 bases. This CDR3 has 14 residues. Germline V gives CDR1 SGHRS, CDR2 YFSETQ. With 9 bases clipped from V and 6 bases from J, the junction kept 11 bases outside the gene matches. This CDR3 reads CATSWTGGEDGYTF. CDR3 coding DNA: TGCGCCACGTCGTGGACAGGGGGAGAGGATGGCTACACCTTC. Full variable domain (remainder filled in from reference TRBV5-1 and TRBJ1-2): KAGVTQTPRYLIKTRGQQVTLSCSPISGHRSVSWYQQTPGQGLQFLFEYFSETQRNKGNFPGRFSGRQFSNSRSEMNVSTLELGDSALYLCATSWTGGEDGYTFGSGTRLTVV.

V usage is TRBV19 and J usage is TRBJ2-1; possibly TRBD1 for D (5 bases). V was pared by 9 bases and J by 3 bases, with 6 bases between. Germline values: CDR1 LNHDA, CDR2 SQIVND (reference sequence). This CDR3 spans 11 amino acids. The CDR3 protein is CASTGYNEQFF. CDR3 sequence (DNA): TGTGCCAGCACAGGCTACAATGAGCAGTTCTTC.

The CDR3 DNA follows: TGTGCCAGCAGCTCATACACTGGGTCCGGGAGGTACGAGCAGTACTTC. This sequence encodes CASSSYTGSGRYEQYF. The gene calls are TRBV11-3 and TRBJ2-7; 7 bases align to TRBD2. This CDR3 has 16 amino acids. The trim removed 4 bases at V and 4 bases at J, leaving 13 bases unmatched. Germline CDR1 is SGHNT and CDR2 is YENEEA.

The chain recombines TRBV7-2 with TRBJ2-3; 9 nucleotides align to TRBD1. Germline V gene sequence: CDR1 SGHTA, CDR2 FQGNSA. J lost 3 bases, V lost 9 bases, and 10 bases had no gene match. This CDR3 has 15 residues. The CDR3 loop is CASMQQGAGTDTQYF. CDR3 sequence (DNA): TGTGCCAGTATGCAACAGGGGGCCGGAACAGATACGCAGTATTTT.

The chain employs TRBV5-1 and TRBJ2-3, with 7 bases identical to TRBD1. The V gene end was trimmed by 0 bases and the J gene end by 3 bases; junction bases not matched to a gene: 7. Germline CDR1 SGHRS, CDR2 YFSETQ. The CDR3 has 16 residues. CDR3 DNA: TGCGCCAGCAGCTTGGCCGAGACAGGGCCGACAGATACGCAGTATTTT. This gives the protein CASSLAETGPTDTQYF.

The chain couples TRBV27 to TRBJ2-1, with D perhaps TRBD1 (6 bases). The V gene's germline CDR1 is MNHEY and CDR2 SMNVEV (reference sequence). Between the trimmed V and J ends, which lost 7 bases and 0 bases, there was a span of 16 bases. The CDR3 contains 16 residues. The CDR3 reads CASTRTAGNSYNEQFF. The CDR3 DNA sequence: TGTGCCAGCACCCGGACAGCAGGAAACTCCTACAATGAGCAGTTCTTC.

The CDR3 coding sequence is TGTGCCAGCAGTTACACACCGGGACACCAGAACACTGAAGCTTTCTTT. It specifies CASSYTPGHQNTEAFF. The genes are TRBV6-5 and TRBJ1-1; maybe TRBD1 (6 bases). Trimming cost V 2 bases and J 1 base, with 14 bases left between them. The CDR3 contains 16 residues. CDR1 and CDR2 from the germline V gene are MNHEY and SVGAGI.

The chain is built from TRBV4-1 and TRBJ1-4, with TRBD1 matching 7 bases. The trim removed 1 base at V and 7 bases at J, leaving 9 bases unmatched. Germline-derived CDR1 and CDR2 are MGHRA and YSYEKL. The CDR3 is 16 residues long. CDR3 amino acids: CASSQGTQGVGEKLFF. CDR3 bases: TGCGCCAGCAGCCAAGGAACCCAGGGGGTAGGTGAAAAACTGTTTTTT.

The rearrangement links TRBV15 to TRBJ1-1, with 7 bases identical to TRBD1. V lost 0 bases to trimming and J lost 5 bases; unmatched junction nucleotides: 3. In germline, CDR1 is LNHNV, CDR2 YYDKDF (reference sequence). The CDR3 spans 14 residues. The CDR3 protein is CATSRDPTGTEAFF. The CDR3 DNA reads TGTGCCACCAGCAGAGACCCGACAGGGACTGAAGCTTTCTTT.

The chain recombines TRBV14 with TRBJ2-1, with 10 bases fitting TRBD2. The V and J ends lost 2 bases and 4 bases, in that order; junction bases with no gene match: 5. CDR1 and CDR2 (germline): SGHDN, FVKESK. The CDR3 loop spans 16 amino acids. The CDR3 here is CASSQLTTSGYNEQFF. CDR3 in DNA: TGTGCCAGCAGCCAACTAACGACTAGCGGGTACAATGAGCAGTTCTTC.